This T cell receptor (beta chain) was retrieved from a study of shared clonotypes between healthy human individuals. Whole-study context: Each donor had three CD4 naive, three CD4 memory, two CD8 naive and one CD8 memory plate.

Clones were sequenced by immunoSEQ multiplex PCR, and TCRdb holds only the in-frame ones, with some missing. The sample lists around 750,000 clones, about 74% occurring once. This CDR3 is built from 15 residues. Germline CDR1 is MNHNS and CDR2 is SASEGT. V lost 6 bases, J lost 0 bases, and 11 bases lay in between. The sequenced material came from memory CD4+ T cells sorted from blood. Documented subset: CD45RA-negative fraction. The gene calls are TRBV6-1 and TRBJ1-4, with D unresolved. This clonotype was obtained from a woman aged 25 to 45 in good health. The CDR3 DNA sequence: TGTGCCAGCAGACAAACCTTCGCAACTAATGAAAAACTGTTTTTT. Protein product: CASRQTFATNEKLFF.